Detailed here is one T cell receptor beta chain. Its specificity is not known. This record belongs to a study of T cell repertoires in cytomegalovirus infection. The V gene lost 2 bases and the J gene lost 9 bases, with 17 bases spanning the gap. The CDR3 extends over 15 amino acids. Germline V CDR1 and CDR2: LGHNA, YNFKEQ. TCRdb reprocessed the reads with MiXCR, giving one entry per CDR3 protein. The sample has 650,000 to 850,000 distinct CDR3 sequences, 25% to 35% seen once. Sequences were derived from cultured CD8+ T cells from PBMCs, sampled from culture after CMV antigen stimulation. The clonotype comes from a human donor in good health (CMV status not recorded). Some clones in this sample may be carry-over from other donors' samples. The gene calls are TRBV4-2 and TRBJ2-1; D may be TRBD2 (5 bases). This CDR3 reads CASSQNRELQREQFF. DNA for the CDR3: TGTGCCAGCAGCCAAAATCGGGAATTACAACGTGAGCAGTTCTTC.